This T cell receptor beta chain came from a study of blood T cell repertoires in COVID-19. Whole-study context: Samples taken during acute and convalescent COVID-19 were collected in the United States, Italy and Spain. The cDNA or gDNA used as material had been derived from T cells, B-cell-depleted T cells, or PBMCs.

The length of the CDR3 is 15 residues. Per germline, CDR1 SGHTA and CDR2 FQGTGA. V gave up 2 bases and J gave up 2 bases, with 12 bases separating them. Repertoires were generated with immunoSEQ multiplex PCR, while TCRdb's copy carries only in-frame clones and drops some. This table holds 150,000 to 200,000 clones, around 80% found once. This clone was counted a single time. The TCR comes from a woman aged 60-70 years with COVID-19, enrolled during active disease. The sequenced sample consisted of peripheral blood. This chain links TRBV7-3 with TRBJ1-2; D not resolved. The CDR3 DNA reads as TGTGCCAGCAGCTTATACAGCGGGGTCAACTATGGCTACACCTTC. The encoded protein is CASSLYSGVNYGYTF.